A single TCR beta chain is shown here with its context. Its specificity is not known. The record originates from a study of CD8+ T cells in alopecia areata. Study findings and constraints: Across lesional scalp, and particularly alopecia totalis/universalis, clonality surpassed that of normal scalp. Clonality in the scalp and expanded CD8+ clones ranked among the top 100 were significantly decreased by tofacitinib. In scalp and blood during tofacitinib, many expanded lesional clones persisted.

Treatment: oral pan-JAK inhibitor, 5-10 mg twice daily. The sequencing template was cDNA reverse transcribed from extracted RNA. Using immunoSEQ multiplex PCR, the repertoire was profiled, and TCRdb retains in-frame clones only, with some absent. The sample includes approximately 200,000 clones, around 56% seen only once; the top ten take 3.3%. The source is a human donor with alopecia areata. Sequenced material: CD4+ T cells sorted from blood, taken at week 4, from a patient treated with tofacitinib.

CDR3 amino acids: CATSRLEGTEQFF. Written as DNA, the CDR3 is TGTGCCACCAGCCGACTAGAGGGGACTGAGCAGTTCTTC. The genes are TRBV10-3 and TRBJ2-1; possibly TRBD2 for D (6 bases). V lost 10 bases, J lost 9 bases, and 19 bases lay in between. CDR1 is ENHRY, CDR2 SYGVKD, per germline. The CDR3 has 13 amino acids.